The 10 T cell receptor beta chains listed next were all sequenced from one sample in a study of T cells in women clearing cervical HPV infection. This table comes from immunoSEQ multiplex PCR, and its TCRdb copy is limited to in-frame clones, with some not included. The specimen's table records tens of thousands of clones. What was sequenced was blood buffy coat. These TCRs come from a woman between 18 and 69 years old with a cervical HPV16 infection that either progressed to CIN3+ or cleared (not recorded which).

On this clone itself: The sequence runs out 3 residues before the end of the CDR3; the remainder is reconstructed from the germline J gene. The V gene is TRBV25-1, the J gene TRBJ2-4; 7 nucleotides line up with TRBD1. This CDR3 spans 15 amino acids. Germline-derived CDR1 and CDR2 are MGHDK and SYGVNS. Losses at the gene ends were 0 bases for V and 7 bases for J; bases not matched to a gene: 6. The CDR3 sequence is CASSEYMGQRNIQYF. CDR3 DNA, as far as it was read: TGTGCCAGCAGTGAATATATGGGACAGAGGAACATT.

As concerns this clone: The read comes to an end 3 residues before the CDR3 does, leaving the germline J gene to fill in the end. The gene calls are TRBV9 and TRBJ2-3; weak D call: TRBD2 (6 bases). Germline assignment: CDR1 SGDLS and CDR2 YYNGEE. There are 13 residues in the CDR3. Trimming removed 5 bases at V and 8 bases at J, with 15 bases between. CDR3 protein: CASSFSLASTQYF. The part of the CDR3 DNA that was read is TGTGCCAGCAGTTTCTCTCTAGCGTCTACG.

About this clone: The missing CDR3 end, 3 residues past where the read stops, is filled in from the germline J gene. The chain uses TRBV10-2 and TRBJ2-5; a possible D gene is TRBD1 (5 bases). Germline loops: CDR1 WSHSY, CDR2 SAAADI. The CDR3 length is 15 residues. The V and J ends lost 2 bases and 5 bases respectively, with 15 bases between them. CDR3 residues: CASSEGPSYRETQYF. Incomplete CDR3 DNA: TGCGCCAGCAGTGAGGGACCGTCTTACAGGGAGACC.

Note on this clone: The read finishes 3 residues shy of the CDR3 end, and the germline J gene is used to complete it. The chain recombines TRBV27 with TRBJ2-7; TRBD2 might be the D (6 bases). This CDR3 contains 16 residues. Germline assignment: CDR1 MNHEY and CDR2 SMNVEV (reference sequence). Trimming took off 8 bases at V and 2 bases at J, with 22 bases between the two ends. The sequenced part of the CDR3 DNA is TGTGCCAGCGGAAAACCGCGGGGAATCCAACCCTACGAG. Its translation: CASGKPRGIQPYE. Given in full, the CDR3 is CASGKPRGIQPYEQYF.

With regard to this clone: The sequenced fragment ends 3 residues before the CDR3 boundary, so the rest is inferred from the germline J gene. V and J are TRBV20-1 and TRBJ2-2; D remains unclear. The CDR3 contains 12 residues. Germline CDR1 DFQATT, CDR2 SNEGSKA (reference sequence). Trimming stripped 7 bases from V and 3 bases from J, with 9 bases between. The CDR3 loop reads CSGYKDTGELFF. CDR3 bases read: TGCAGTGGGTACAAAGACACCGGGGAG.

As for this clone: Coverage ceases 3 residues before the CDR3 finishes, and the germline J gene fills in the end. The V call is TRBV5-3, the J call TRBJ1-5, with TRBD1 identical over 7 bases. TRBV5-3 belongs to the ORF category, with a function that is uncertain. V trimming: 2 bases; J trimming: 4 bases; junction bases outside the gene matches: 12. The CDR3 extends over 17 amino acids. CDR3 residues: CARSFYQSGGLNQPQHF. The sequenced CDR3 bases are TGTGCCAGAAGCTTTTATCAATCAGGGGGGTTGAATCAGCCC.

Concerning this clone: The junction does not match germline at one end; this may be a read error. The read is 3 residues too short to cover the CDR3 end, so that end is filled in from the germline J gene. The genes are TRBV19 and TRBJ2-1, with TRBD2 matching over 8 bases. Germline CDR1 LNHDA, CDR2 SQIVND (reference sequence). This CDR3 is 16 amino acids long. CDR3 bases read: TGTACCAGTAACCCCGGTCGGGGGGGGAGTTACAGTGAG. This gives the protein CTSNPGRGGSYSE. The full CDR3 is CTSNPGRGGSYSEQFF.

In regard to this clone: The read gets to within 3 residues of the CDR3 end, and the germline J gene fills in the rest. This sequence joins TRBV13 and TRBJ2-3, with TRBD1 matching over 7 bases. The germline gives CDR1 PRHDT, CDR2 FYEKMQ (reference sequence). This CDR3 is 15 amino acids long. CDR3 sequence: CASSKRQGLGQPQYF. CDR3 bases read: TGTGCCAGCAGCAAGCGACAGGGCTTGGGGCAGCCG.

In the case of this clone: With the read ending 3 residues before the CDR3 end, the germline J gene is used to fill in that end. The V gene is TRBV20-1, the J gene TRBJ2-1; no definite D call. The germline V and J ends were trimmed by 0 bases and 5 bases, with 8 bases remaining between them. This CDR3 is built from 13 residues. Per the germline V gene, CDR1 is DFQATT and CDR2 is SNEGSKA (reference sequence). The sequenced part of the CDR3 DNA is TGCAGTGCTAGAGACAGGCAGAACAATGAG. Its translation: CSARDRQNNE. The full-length CDR3 reads as CSARDRQNNEQFF.

On this clone itself: The read halts 3 residues ahead of the CDR3 end, with the missing end drawn from the germline J gene. This rearrangement joins TRBV6-2 or TRBV6-3 to TRBJ1-1; a possible D gene is TRBD1 (6 bases). The CDR3 length is 13 residues. V shed 8 bases and J shed 3 bases, with 13 bases lying between them. In germline, CDR1 is MNHEY, CDR2 SVGEGT. The sequenced part of the CDR3 DNA is TGTGCCAGCCGAGGGGGGGGCTACACTGAA. Its protein product is CASRGGGYTE. The full CDR3 sequence reads CASRGGGYTEAFF.